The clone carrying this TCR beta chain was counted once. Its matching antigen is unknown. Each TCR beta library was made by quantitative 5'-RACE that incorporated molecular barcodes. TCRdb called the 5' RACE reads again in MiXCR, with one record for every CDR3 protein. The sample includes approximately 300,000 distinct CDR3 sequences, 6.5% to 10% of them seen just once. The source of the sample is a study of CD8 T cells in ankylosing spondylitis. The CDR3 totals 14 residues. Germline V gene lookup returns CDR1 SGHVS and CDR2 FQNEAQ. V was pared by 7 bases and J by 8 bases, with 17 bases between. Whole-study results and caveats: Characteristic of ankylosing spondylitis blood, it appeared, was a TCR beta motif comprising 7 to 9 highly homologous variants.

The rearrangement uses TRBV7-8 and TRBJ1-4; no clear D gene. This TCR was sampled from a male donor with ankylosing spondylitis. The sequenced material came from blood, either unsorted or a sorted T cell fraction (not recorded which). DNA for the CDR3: TGTGCCAGCACCAACGGCAAAAGGATCGAAAAACTGTTTTTT. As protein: CASTNGKRIEKLFF.